This T cell receptor (beta chain) was observed in a study of CD8 T cells in ankylosing spondylitis. Regarding the study as a whole: A CD8+ phenotype characterized the disease-linked clones, which were relatively rare in peripheral blood. Reported data indicate significant enrichment of disease-linked clones within matched ankylosing spondylitis synovial fluid. What appeared characteristic of ankylosing spondylitis blood was a TCR beta motif of eight highly homologous variants.

For TCR beta, libraries came from quantitative 5'-RACE with molecular barcodes. TCRdb re-derived calls from the 5' RACE reads in MiXCR, one entry per CDR3 protein. The sample shows 210,000 or so distinct CDR3 sequences, 7.5% to 9.5% of them seen only once. A word on this clonotype: Its antigen is unknown.

What was sequenced was blood, either unsorted or a sorted T cell fraction (not recorded which). The receptor comes from a female donor with ankylosing spondylitis or in good health (not recorded which).

The CDR3 sequence is CSVGGVGSGNTIYF. DNA for the CDR3: TGCAGCGTGGGGGGGGTAGGTTCTGGAAACACCATATATTTT. The chain recombines TRBV29-1 with TRBJ1-3, with D possibly being TRBD1 (5 bases). Germline values: CDR1 SQVTM, CDR2 ANQGSEA. The CDR3 has 14 amino acids. Trimming took 6 bases from V and 1 from J, leaving 13 bases between them.